This TCR beta chain was sequenced during a study of shared clonotypes between healthy human individuals. Using immunoSEQ multiplex PCR, the repertoire was profiled, and TCRdb retains in-frame clones only, with some absent. The table shows about 710,000 clones, with roughly 72% occurring only once. Per germline, CDR1 SGHRS and CDR2 YFSETQ. V gave up 4 bases and J gave up 5 bases, with 15 bases separating them. This CDR3 has 15 residues. Material: memory CD4+ T cells sorted from blood. Subset described: CD45RA-negative fraction. The origin of this receptor is a woman between 25 and 40 years old in good health. The chain is built from TRBV5-1 and TRBJ2-2; a possible D gene is TRBD1 (6 bases). The CDR3 coding sequence is TGCGCCAGCAGCACTACAGGGATGGTGACCGGGGAGCTGTTTTTT. The encoded protein is CASSTTGMVTGELFF.